Listed here are 21 T cell receptor beta chains from one sample, sequenced in a study of OX40 agonist ivuxolimab in advanced cancers. Sequenced by immunoSEQ multiplex PCR; TCRdb stores in-frame clones only, minus some. The data show 80,000 to 100,000 clones, with 90% to 95% seen just once and about 2.6% held by the top ten. The sequenced sample was CD4+ or CD8+ T cells sorted from blood, obtained in a trial of the OX40 agonist ivuxolimab. The source of these receptors is an adult with an advanced solid tumor such as melanoma, head and neck, liver or kidney cancer.

The CDR3 protein is CASSLGTEGDGYTF. CDR3 bases: TGTGCCAGCAGCTTGGGAACAGAGGGGGATGGCTACACCTTC. The gene calls are TRBV5-6 and TRBJ1-2; a weak D match, TRBD1 (6 bases). This CDR3 has 14 amino acids. Trimming took off 0 bases at V and 6 bases at J, with 12 bases between the two ends. CDR1 SGHDT and CDR2 YYEEEE come from the germline V gene.

The J gene is TRBJ1-1, the V gene TRBV5-5; D call uncertain. V dropped 4 bases and J dropped 3 bases, with 7 bases sitting between them. CDR1 is SGHKS, CDR2 YYEKEE, per germline (reference sequence). The CDR3 length is 12 residues. CDR3 DNA: TGTGCCAGCAGCAGCTTTGACACTGAAGCTTTCTTT. It specifies CASSSFDTEAFF.

The CDR3 DNA is TGTGCCAGCACTGCGGCGCCCTACAATGAGCAGTTCTTC. Its protein product is CASTAAPYNEQFF. The V gene is TRBV27, the J gene TRBJ2-1; D remains unclear. The germline gives CDR1 MNHEY, CDR2 SMNVEV (reference sequence). Deletions cut 7 bases from V and 2 bases from J, with 9 bases between. The CDR3 runs 13 residues.

The chain is built from TRBV19 and TRBJ2-5; no definite D call. The germline V gene encodes CDR1 LNHDA and CDR2 SQIVND (reference sequence). The CDR3 runs to 13 residues. Trimming took 3 bases from V and 4 from J, leaving 9 bases between them. The DNA for the CDR3 is TGTGCCAGTAGTATTTTAATTCGAGAGACCCAGTACTTC. It encodes CASSILIRETQYF.

This sequence joins TRBV29-1 and TRBJ1-1, with 7 bases aligning to TRBD1. The CDR3 runs 13 residues. Germline V gene data show CDR1 as SQVTM and CDR2 as ANQGSEA. The J segment lost 1 base and the V segment lost 4 bases, leaving 3 bases of the junction unmatched. The CDR3 region is CSVGTGANTEAFF. CDR3 coding DNA: TGCAGCGTTGGAACAGGGGCGAACACTGAAGCTTTCTTT. The full variable domain, completed using reference TRBV29-1 and TRBJ1-1, is SAVISQKPSRDICQRGTSLTIQCQVDSQVTMMFWYRQQPGQSLTLIATANQGSEATYESGFVIDKFPISRPNLTFSTLTVSNMSPEDSSIYLCSVGTGANTEAFFGQGTRLTVV.

The chain links TRBV19 to TRBJ2-7; the match to TRBD1 covers 11 bases. J lost 4 bases, V lost 5 bases, and 4 bases had no gene match. This CDR3 contains 14 residues. CDR1 LNHDA and CDR2 SQIVND come from the germline V gene (reference sequence). The CDR3 reads CASSRGQGVYEQYF. The CDR3 DNA reads as TGTGCCAGTAGTCGGGGACAGGGGGTTTACGAGCAGTACTTC.

V and J are TRBV19 and TRBJ2-7; TRBD1 matches 8 bases. CDR3 size: 12 residues. Germline assignment: CDR1 LNHDA and CDR2 SQIVND (reference sequence). After removal of 10 bases from V and 3 bases from J, the junction contained 5 bases not matched to a gene. CDR3 coding DNA: TGTGCCACCAGGGACAGGAGCTACGAGCAGTACTTC. This gives the protein CATRDRSYEQYF. The full variable domain, its missing parts supplied by reference TRBV19 and TRBJ2-7, is DGGITQSPKYLFRKEGQNVTLSCEQNLNHDAMYWYRQDPGQGLRLIYYSQIVNDFQKGDIAEGYSVSREKKESFPLTVTSAQKNPTAFYLCATRDRSYEQYFGPGTRLTVT.

CDR3: CASKASGRANEQFF. CDR3 bases: TGCGCCAGCAAGGCTAGCGGGAGGGCCAATGAGCAGTTCTTC. The J gene is TRBJ2-1, the V gene TRBV5-1; TRBD2 matches 12 bases. Per germline, CDR1 SGHRS and CDR2 YFSETQ. The CDR3 totals 14 residues. The V gene end was trimmed by 6 bases and the J gene end by 6 bases; junction bases not matched to a gene: 4.

The chain couples TRBV7-9 to TRBJ2-7; D may be TRBD1 or TRBD2 (5 bases each). This CDR3 comprises 13 residues. Germline V gives CDR1 SEHNR, CDR2 FQNEAQ (reference sequence). Trimming took off 1 base at V and 8 bases at J, with 12 bases between the two ends. CDR3 residues: CASSLVSEGQQYF. CDR3 in DNA: TGTGCCAGCAGCTTAGTGTCCGAGGGGCAGCAGTACTTC.

This clone came up once. V gene TRBV6-5 combines with J gene TRBJ2-7; 9 bases are shared with TRBD1. Germline-derived CDR1 and CDR2 are MNHEY and SVGAGI. This CDR3 spans 14 amino acids. Trimming removed 8 bases from V and 6 bases from J; junction bases left unmatched: 11. CDR3: CASGPGQGTGEQYF. CDR3 in DNA: TGTGCCAGCGGCCCGGGACAGGGCACTGGCGAGCAGTACTTC.

V usage is TRBV4-2 and J usage is TRBJ2-3, with a possible D match to TRBD2 (6 bases). The CDR3 has 14 residues. Trimming shortened V by 3 bases and J by 2 bases, and 9 bases separated the two germline ends. Per the germline V gene, CDR1 is LGHNA and CDR2 is YNFKEQ. In DNA form, the CDR3 reads TGTGCCAGCAGCCAGGCGGGAAACACAGATACGCAGTATTTT. Translation: CASSQAGNTDTQYF.

The genes are TRBV30 and TRBJ1-2; D gene uncertain. The V end was cut by 1 base, the J end by 1 base, with 10 bases between. This CDR3 comprises 14 residues. CDR1 GTSNPN and CDR2 SVGIG come from the germline V gene (reference sequence). CDR3 in DNA: TGTGCCTGGAGTGAAACAACAAGTAACTATGGCTACACCTTC. Translated: CAWSETTSNYGYTF.

The chain combines TRBV6-5 with TRBJ1-1; D might be TRBD1 (5 bases). Trimming took 2 bases from V and 3 from J, leaving 7 bases between them. CDR1 is MNHEY, CDR2 SVGAGI, per germline. The CDR3 length is 13 residues. CDR3 in DNA: TGTGCCAGCAGTTACGGGGGGGACACTGAAGCTTTCTTT. Amino acids: CASSYGGDTEAFF.

The chain uses TRBV9 and TRBJ1-1; the match to TRBD1 covers 9 bases. J lost 1 base, V lost 3 bases, and 10 bases had no gene match. Germline V gene sequence: CDR1 SGDLS, CDR2 YYNGEE. CDR3 length equals 17 residues. CDR3 nucleotide sequence: TGTGCCAGCAGCGAACCACAGGGGGCTGGGGGGAACACTGAAGCTTTCTTT. It yields the protein CASSEPQGAGGNTEAFF. The variable domain in full, completed from reference TRBV9 and TRBJ1-1, reads DSGVTQTPKHLITATGQRVTLRCSPRSGDLSVYWYQQSLDQGLQFLIQYYNGEERAKGNILERFSAQQFPDLHSELNLSSLELGDSALYFCASSEPQGAGGNTEAFFGQGTRLTVV.

The chain's CDR3 is CASSLFSSLTGIAYEQYF. The CDR3 DNA sequence: TGTGCCAGCAGTCTATTCTCCTCGCTAACAGGGATTGCCTACGAGCAGTACTTC. The chain carries TRBV28 and TRBJ2-7; D is possibly TRBD1 (6 bases). This CDR3 contains 18 residues. Deletions cut 5 bases from V and 2 bases from J, with 25 bases between. The germline V gene encodes CDR1 MDHEN and CDR2 SYDVKM.

The V and J genes are TRBV19 and TRBJ1-1; D call uncertain. The CDR3 is 12 residues long. With 1 base removed from V and 7 bases from J, the gap between germline ends came to 7 bases. CDR1 is LNHDA, CDR2 SQIVND, per germline (reference sequence). CDR3 nucleotide sequence: TGTGCCAGTAGTATAGCGGGGAATGAAGCTTTCTTT. Protein sequence: CASSIAGNEAFF.

This clone was seen a handful of times. The chain uses TRBV19 and TRBJ2-4; D is perhaps TRBD2 (6 bases). Germline CDR1 LNHDA, CDR2 SQIVND (reference sequence). CDR3 length: 14 residues. Deletions cut 9 bases from V and 1 base from J, with 13 bases between. CDR3 region: CASDEGGAKNIQYF. The CDR3 DNA is TGTGCCAGCGACGAAGGAGGGGCCAAAAACATTCAGTACTTC.

The chain is built from TRBV4-3 and TRBJ1-2; 12 bases line up with TRBD1. The CDR3 consists of 14 residues. The germline V gene encodes CDR1 LGHNA and CDR2 YSLEER. J was trimmed by 8 bases and V by 1 base; bases with no gene match: 2. CDR3 sequence: CASSQGDRGQGYTF. The CDR3 coding sequence is TGCGCCAGCAGCCAAGGGGACAGGGGGCAGGGCTACACCTTC.

The genes are TRBV2 and TRBJ1-3, with a possible D match to TRBD1 (5 bases). Between the trimmed V and J ends, which lost 2 bases and 1 base, there was a span of 15 bases. CDR1 is SNHLY and CDR2 is FYNNEI in the germline V gene. This CDR3 has 17 residues. The CDR3 protein is CASSEWRGQASGNTIYF. The CDR3 nucleotides read TGTGCCAGCAGTGAATGGAGGGGCCAGGCGTCTGGAAACACCATATATTTT.

The CDR3 here is CASSDGKRWHEQFF. CDR3 DNA: TGCGCCAGCAGTGACGGGAAGAGATGGCATGAGCAGTTCTTC. V gene TRBV10-1 combines with J gene TRBJ2-1, with D possibly TRBD2 on 5 matching bases. The CDR3 is made up of 14 amino acids. The germline gives CDR1 WNHNN, CDR2 SYGVQD (reference sequence). The V gene lost 3 bases and the J gene lost 8 bases, with 14 bases spanning the gap.

This clone was detected only once. The V and J genes are TRBV5-5 and TRBJ1-1, with a possible D match to TRBD1 (6 bases). Germline CDR1 reads SGHKS; CDR2 reads YYEKEE (reference sequence). The CDR3 has 14 residues. Trimming left V 0 bases short and J 4 bases short, with 10 bases between. CDR3 sequence reads: CASSLDRVTTEAFF. The CDR3 DNA follows: TGTGCCAGCAGCTTGGACAGGGTGACCACTGAAGCTTTCTTT.